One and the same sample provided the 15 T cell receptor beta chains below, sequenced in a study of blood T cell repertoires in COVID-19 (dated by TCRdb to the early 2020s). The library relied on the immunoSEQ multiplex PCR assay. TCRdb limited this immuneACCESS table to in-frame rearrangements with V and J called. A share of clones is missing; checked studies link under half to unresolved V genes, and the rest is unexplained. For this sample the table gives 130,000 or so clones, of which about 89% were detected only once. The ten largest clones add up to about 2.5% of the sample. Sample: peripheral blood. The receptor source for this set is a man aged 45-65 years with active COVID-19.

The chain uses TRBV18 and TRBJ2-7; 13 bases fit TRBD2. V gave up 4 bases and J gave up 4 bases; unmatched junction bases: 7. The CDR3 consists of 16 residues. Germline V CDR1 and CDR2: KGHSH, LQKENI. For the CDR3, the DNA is TGTGCCAGCTCACAAAGGACTAGCGGGGGAACATACGAGCAGTACTTC. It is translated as CASSQRTSGGTYEQYF.

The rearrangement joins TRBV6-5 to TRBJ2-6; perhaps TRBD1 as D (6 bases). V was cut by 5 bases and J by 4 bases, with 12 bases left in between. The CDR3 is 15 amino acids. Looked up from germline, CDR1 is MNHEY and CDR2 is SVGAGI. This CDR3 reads CASSHRASGANVLTF. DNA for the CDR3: TGTGCCAGCAGTCACAGGGCCTCCGGGGCCAACGTCCTGACTTTC.

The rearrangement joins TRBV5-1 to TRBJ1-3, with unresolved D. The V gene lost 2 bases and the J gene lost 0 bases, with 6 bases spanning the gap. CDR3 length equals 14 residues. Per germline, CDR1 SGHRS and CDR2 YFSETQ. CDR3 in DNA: TGCGCCAGCAGCTTCGAGGGCTCTGGAAACACCATATATTTT. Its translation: CASSFEGSGNTIYF.

CDR3 DNA: TGTGCCAGCAGCGGTGCGACCGCGGGGAGGACTGAAGCTTTCTTT. Translation gives CASSGATAGRTEAFF. V usage is TRBV5-6 and J usage is TRBJ1-1, with D uncertain. Trimming pared 4 bases from V and 5 bases from J, leaving 18 bases between. Germline loops: CDR1 SGHDT, CDR2 YYEEEE. The CDR3 sequence is 15 residues long.

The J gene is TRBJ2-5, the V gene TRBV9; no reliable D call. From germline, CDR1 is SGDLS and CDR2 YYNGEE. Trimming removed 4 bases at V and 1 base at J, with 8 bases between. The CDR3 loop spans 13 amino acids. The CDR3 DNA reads TGTGCCAGCAGCCCCCGACTCCAAGAGACCCAGTACTTC. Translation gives CASSPRLQETQYF.

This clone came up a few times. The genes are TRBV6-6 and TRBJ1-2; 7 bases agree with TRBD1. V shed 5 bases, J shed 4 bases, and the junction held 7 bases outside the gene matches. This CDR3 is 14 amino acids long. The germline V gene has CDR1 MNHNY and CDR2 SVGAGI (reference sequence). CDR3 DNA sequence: TGTGCCAGCAGTCAAGGACAGGCCCTCTATGGCTACACCTTC. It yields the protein CASSQGQALYGYTF.

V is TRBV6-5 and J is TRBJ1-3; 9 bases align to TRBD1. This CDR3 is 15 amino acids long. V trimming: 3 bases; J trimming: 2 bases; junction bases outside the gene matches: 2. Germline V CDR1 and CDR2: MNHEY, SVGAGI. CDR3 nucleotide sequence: TGTGCCAGCAGTTATAGACAGGGGGCTGGAAACACCATATATTTT. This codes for CASSYRQGAGNTIYF.

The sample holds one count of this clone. The CDR3 DNA reads TGTGCCAGCTCACCTCAGGACAGGGCCTATCTAAGTGGCTACACCTTC. Encoded protein: CASSPQDRAYLSGYTF. This rearrangement joins TRBV18 to TRBJ1-2; 8 bases are a match to TRBD1. Germline V gene data show CDR1 as KGHSH and CDR2 as LQKENI. V was clipped by 3 bases and J by 7 bases; unmatched bases: 13. This CDR3 contains 16 residues.

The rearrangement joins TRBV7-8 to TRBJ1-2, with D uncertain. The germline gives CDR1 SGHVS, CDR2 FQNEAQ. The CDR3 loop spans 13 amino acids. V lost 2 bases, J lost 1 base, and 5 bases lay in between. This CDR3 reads CASSLRVNYGYTF. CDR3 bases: TGTGCCAGCAGCTTACGAGTTAACTATGGCTACACCTTC.

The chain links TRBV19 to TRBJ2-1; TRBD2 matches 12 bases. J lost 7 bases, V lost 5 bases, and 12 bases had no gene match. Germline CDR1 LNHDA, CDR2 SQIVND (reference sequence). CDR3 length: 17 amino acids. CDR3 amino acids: CASSSSSGLAGKNEQFF. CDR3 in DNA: TGTGCCAGTAGTTCCTCGTCAGGACTAGCGGGAAAGAATGAGCAGTTCTTC.

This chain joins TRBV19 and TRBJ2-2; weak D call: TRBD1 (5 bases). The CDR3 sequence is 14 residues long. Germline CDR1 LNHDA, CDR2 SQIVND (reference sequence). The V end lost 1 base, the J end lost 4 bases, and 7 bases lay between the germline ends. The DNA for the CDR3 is TGTGCCAGTAGTATAGGACAGACCACCGGGGAGCTGTTTTTT. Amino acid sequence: CASSIGQTTGELFF.

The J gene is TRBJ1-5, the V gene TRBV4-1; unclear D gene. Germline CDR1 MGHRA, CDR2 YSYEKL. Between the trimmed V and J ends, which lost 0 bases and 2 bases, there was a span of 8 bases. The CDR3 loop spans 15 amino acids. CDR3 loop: CASSQDLQRNQPQHF. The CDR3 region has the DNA TGCGCCAGCAGCCAAGATTTACAGCGCAATCAGCCCCAGCATTTT.

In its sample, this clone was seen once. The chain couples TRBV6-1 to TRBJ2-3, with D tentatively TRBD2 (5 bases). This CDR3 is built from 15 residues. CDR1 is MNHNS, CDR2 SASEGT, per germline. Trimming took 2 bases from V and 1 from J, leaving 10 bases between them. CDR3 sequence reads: CASSERLRGTDTQYF. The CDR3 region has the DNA TGTGCCAGCAGTGAACGTCTGCGGGGCACAGATACGCAGTATTTT.

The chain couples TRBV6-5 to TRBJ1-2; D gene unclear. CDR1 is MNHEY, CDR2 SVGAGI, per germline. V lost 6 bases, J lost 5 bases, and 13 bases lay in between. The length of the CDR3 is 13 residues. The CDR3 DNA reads TGTGCCAGCAGCCCAACACAGACATATGGCTACACCTTC. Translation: CASSPTQTYGYTF.

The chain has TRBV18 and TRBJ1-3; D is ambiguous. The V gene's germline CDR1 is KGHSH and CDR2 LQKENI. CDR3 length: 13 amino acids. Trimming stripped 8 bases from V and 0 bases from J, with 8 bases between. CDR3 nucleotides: TGTGCCAGCAAATTGAGCTCTGGAAACACCATATATTTT. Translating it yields CASKLSSGNTIYF.